A selection of T cell receptor beta chains follows, all from one sample in a study of T cells after yellow fever vaccination. MiXCR, run by TCRdb on the 5' RACE reads, gives a single entry per CDR3 protein. The sample has some 500,000 distinct CDR3 sequences, approximately 13% seen once. The sequenced sample was PBMCs, obtained on the day of the yellow fever booster vaccination. These receptors all come from a man aged 30 to 45 who received the YFV17D yellow fever vaccine. The CDR3 runs from the conserved cysteine through the conserved F or W. The order of the fields is clone size, V gene, D gene, J gene, CDR3 protein, CDR3 DNA. A D gene is named only where the DNA matches it firmly. Clone sizes are given selectively: once, few, many, or a class where the clone is expanded.

abundance: few
v_gene: TRBV5-1
d_gene: NA
j_gene: TRBJ2-1
CDR3aa: CASSLEAGLDEQFF
CDR3nt: TGCGCCAGCAGCTTGGAGGCGGGATTGGATGAGCAGTTCTTC

abundance: NA
v_gene: TRBV6-1
d_gene: NA
j_gene: TRBJ2-3
CDR3aa: CASSSSLGDTQYF
CDR3nt: TGTGCCAGCAGTAGCTCCTTGGGAGATACGCAGTATTTT

abundance: few
v_gene: TRBV4-3
d_gene: NA
j_gene: TRBJ2-7
CDR3aa: CASSQEQGGTSYEQYF
CDR3nt: TGCGCCAGCAGCCAAGAGCAGGGAGGCACATCCTACGAGCAGTACTTC

abundance: NA
v_gene: TRBV12-3/TRBV12-4
d_gene: NA
j_gene: TRBJ1-2
CDR3aa: CASSFGITFYGYTF
CDR3nt: TGTGCCAGCAGTTTCGGGATCACCTTCTATGGCTACACCTTC

abundance: NA
v_gene: TRBV5-1
d_gene: NA
j_gene: TRBJ1-1
CDR3aa: CASRGESEAFF
CDR3nt: TGCGCCAGCAGGGGGGAGTCCGAAGCTTTCTTT

abundance: NA
v_gene: TRBV5-4
d_gene: TRBD1
j_gene: TRBJ2-1
CDR3aa: CASSFDRGTSYNEQFF
CDR3nt: TGTGCCAGCAGCTTCGACAGGGGCACTTCCTACAATGAGCAGTTCTTC

abundance: few
v_gene: TRBV20-1
d_gene: NA
j_gene: TRBJ2-1
CDR3aa: CSARVPGAYNEQFF
CDR3nt: TGCAGTGCTAGGGTCCCGGGGGCCTACAATGAGCAGTTCTTC

abundance: NA
v_gene: TRBV27
d_gene: NA
j_gene: TRBJ2-6
CDR3aa: CASSLLHRVSGANVLTF
CDR3nt: TGTGCCAGCAGTTTACTCCACAGGGTCTCTGGGGCCAACGTCCTGACTTTC

abundance: many
v_gene: TRBV5-1
d_gene: NA
j_gene: TRBJ2-1
CDR3aa: CASSFGDEQFF
CDR3nt: TGTGCCAGCAGCTTCGGCGATGAGCAGTTCTTC

abundance: few
v_gene: TRBV20-1
d_gene: NA
j_gene: TRBJ2-2
CDR3aa: CSAPPRHSNTGELFF
CDR3nt: TGCAGTGCCCCCCCACGCCACTCGAACACCGGGGAGCTGTTTTTT

abundance: few
v_gene: TRBV7-2
d_gene: NA
j_gene: TRBJ1-2
CDR3aa: CASSLLEEYYGYTF
CDR3nt: TGTGCCAGCAGCTTACTGGAAGAGTACTATGGCTACACCTTC

abundance: few
v_gene: TRBV10-2
d_gene: NA
j_gene: TRBJ2-5
CDR3aa: CASSDPGPQETQYF
CDR3nt: TGCGCCAGCAGCGATCCGGGACCCCAAGAGACCCAGTACTTC

abundance: many
v_gene: TRBV7-3
d_gene: NA
j_gene: TRBJ1-1
CDR3aa: CASSLGTTEAFF
CDR3nt: TGTGCCAGCAGCCTTGGGACAACTGAAGCTTTCTTT

abundance: NA
v_gene: TRBV7-6
d_gene: TRBD2
j_gene: TRBJ2-7
CDR3aa: CASSQRGEGHEQYF
CDR3nt: TGTGCCAGCAGCCAGCGGGGGGAGGGCCACGAGCAGTACTTC

abundance: NA
v_gene: TRBV7-2
d_gene: NA
j_gene: TRBJ1-2
CDR3aa: CASSLMQGSGYTF
CDR3nt: TGTGCCAGCAGCTTAATGCAGGGATCTGGCTACACCTTC

abundance: few
v_gene: TRBV29-1
d_gene: TRBD1
j_gene: TRBJ2-7
CDR3aa: CSVARQGSSEQYF
CDR3nt: TGCAGCGTTGCGCGACAGGGTAGTAGCGAGCAGTACTTC

abundance: few
v_gene: TRBV29-1
d_gene: NA
j_gene: TRBJ2-5
CDR3aa: CSERRGETQYF
CDR3nt: TGCAGCGAACGGAGGGGAGAGACCCAGTACTTC

abundance: NA
v_gene: TRBV29-1
d_gene: TRBD1
j_gene: TRBJ1-2
CDR3aa: CSVSRDSNYGYTF
CDR3nt: TGCAGCGTGTCCCGGGACAGTAACTATGGCTACACCTTC

abundance: NA
v_gene: TRBV6-1
d_gene: NA
j_gene: TRBJ2-1
CDR3aa: CASSGVGEQFF
CDR3nt: TGTGCCAGCAGTGGGGTCGGGGAGCAGTTCTTC

abundance: NA
v_gene: TRBV25-1
d_gene: NA
j_gene: TRBJ2-7
CDR3aa: CASIGRSSYEQYF
CDR3nt: TGTGCCAGCATAGGAAGGAGCTCCTACGAGCAGTACTTC

abundance: few
v_gene: TRBV7-3
d_gene: TRBD1
j_gene: TRBJ2-7
CDR3aa: CASSPTGGVYEQYF
CDR3nt: TGTGCCAGCAGCCCGACAGGGGGCGTCTACGAGCAGTACTTC

abundance: NA
v_gene: TRBV7-9
d_gene: NA
j_gene: TRBJ1-1
CDR3aa: CASSLSGATEAFF
CDR3nt: TGTGCCAGCAGCTTATCGGGGGCCACTGAAGCTTTCTTT

abundance: few
v_gene: TRBV19
d_gene: NA
j_gene: TRBJ2-6
CDR3aa: CASSKFQTDQGTGANVLTF
CDR3nt: TGTGCCAGTAGTAAGTTTCAGACGGACCAAGGGACTGGGGCCAACGTCCTGACTTTC

abundance: few
v_gene: TRBV9
d_gene: NA
j_gene: TRBJ2-7
CDR3aa: CASSVGTDSFGEQYF
CDR3nt: TGTGCCAGCAGCGTAGGGACAGACTCTTTTGGCGAGCAGTACTTC

abundance: NA
v_gene: TRBV20-1
d_gene: TRBD2
j_gene: TRBJ2-1
CDR3aa: CSAREVGLAGVYEQFF
CDR3nt: TGCAGTGCTAGAGAGGTTGGACTAGCGGGAGTTTATGAGCAGTTCTTC

abundance: NA
v_gene: TRBV6-5
d_gene: NA
j_gene: TRBJ2-5
CDR3aa: CASSYGSLRQQETQYF
CDR3nt: TGTGCCAGCAGTTACGGCTCCCTGAGACAGCAAGAGACCCAGTACTTC

abundance: NA
v_gene: TRBV6-1
d_gene: NA
j_gene: TRBJ2-2
CDR3aa: CASSEALRGRTGELFF
CDR3nt: TGTGCCAGCAGTGAAGCGCTTCGGGGGCGCACCGGGGAGCTGTTTTTT

abundance: many
v_gene: TRBV5-1
d_gene: NA
j_gene: TRBJ1-2
CDR3aa: CASSPGVAGVGGGYTF
CDR3nt: TGCGCCAGCAGCCCCGGAGTAGCAGGGGTTGGAGGAGGCTACACCTTC

abundance: few
v_gene: TRBV12-3/TRBV12-4
d_gene: TRBD1
j_gene: TRBJ2-1
CDR3aa: CASGQDRTSEQFF
CDR3nt: TGTGCCAGCGGACAGGACAGGACGAGTGAGCAGTTCTTC

abundance: few
v_gene: TRBV12-3/TRBV12-4
d_gene: NA
j_gene: TRBJ2-4
CDR3aa: CASLAGEEAKNIQYF
CDR3nt: TGTGCCAGCTTAGCTGGAGAAGAGGCCAAAAACATTCAGTACTTC

abundance: NA
v_gene: TRBV9
d_gene: TRBD2
j_gene: TRBJ2-1
CDR3aa: CASSPSGRGYNEQFF
CDR3nt: TGTGCCAGCAGCCCTAGCGGGAGAGGCTACAATGAGCAGTTCTTC

abundance: NA
v_gene: TRBV29-1
d_gene: NA
j_gene: TRBJ2-1
CDR3aa: CSVEDPAVSSYNEQFF
CDR3nt: TGCAGCGTTGAAGACCCAGCGGTTAGCTCCTACAATGAGCAGTTCTTC

abundance: many
v_gene: TRBV11-3
d_gene: TRBD2
j_gene: TRBJ2-2
CDR3aa: CASSLQSGLAGRRLRTGELFF
CDR3nt: TGTGCCAGCAGCTTACAGTCCGGGCTAGCGGGACGACGTCTTCGGACCGGGGAGCTGTTTTTT

abundance: NA
v_gene: TRBV5-1
d_gene: TRBD1
j_gene: TRBJ1-1
CDR3aa: CASSLETGANTEAFF
CDR3nt: TGCGCCAGCAGCTTGGAGACAGGGGCGAACACTGAAGCTTTCTTT

abundance: few
v_gene: TRBV15
d_gene: NA
j_gene: TRBJ1-5
CDR3aa: CATSRDLDLGNQPQHF
CDR3nt: TGTGCCACCAGCAGAGATCTGGACTTAGGGAATCAGCCCCAGCATTTT

abundance: few
v_gene: TRBV27
d_gene: TRBD2
j_gene: TRBJ2-4
CDR3aa: CASRVASGNRNIQYF
CDR3nt: TGTGCCAGCAGAGTGGCTAGCGGGAATCGGAACATTCAGTACTTC

abundance: few
v_gene: TRBV5-5
d_gene: NA
j_gene: TRBJ2-7
CDR3aa: CASSPGTREIYEQYF
CDR3nt: TGTGCCAGCAGCCCGGGGACAAGGGAAATCTACGAGCAGTACTTC

abundance: few
v_gene: TRBV9
d_gene: NA
j_gene: TRBJ2-3
CDR3aa: CASSVGPQGRVTDTQYF
CDR3nt: TGTGCCAGCAGCGTAGGGCCCCAGGGTCGGGTCACAGATACGCAGTATTTT

abundance: NA
v_gene: TRBV20-1
d_gene: NA
j_gene: TRBJ1-2
CDR3aa: CSARGTPLISRTF
CDR3nt: TGCAGTGCGCGCGGGACACCCCTTATTTCGCGAACCTTC

abundance: NA
v_gene: TRBV7-2
d_gene: TRBD1
j_gene: TRBJ2-3
CDR3aa: CASSSRDSTLTDTQYF
CDR3nt: TGTGCCAGCAGCTCCAGGGACAGCACCCTCACAGATACGCAGTATTTT

abundance: few
v_gene: TRBV10-3
d_gene: TRBD1
j_gene: TRBJ2-5
CDR3aa: CAISETGVETQYF
CDR3nt: TGTGCCATCAGTGAGACAGGGGTAGAGACCCAGTACTTC

abundance: few
v_gene: TRBV20-1
d_gene: TRBD1
j_gene: TRBJ2-3
CDR3aa: CSATTGVKTDTQYF
CDR3nt: TGCAGTGCCACGACAGGGGTGAAGACAGATACGCAGTATTTT

abundance: NA
v_gene: TRBV29-1
d_gene: NA
j_gene: TRBJ1-2
CDR3aa: CSVGQGQNYGYTF
CDR3nt: TGCAGCGTTGGCCAGGGGCAGAACTATGGCTACACCTTC